This T cell receptor beta chain was observed in a study of blood T cell repertoires in COVID-19. Study information: Some COVID-19 samples were acute and others convalescent; all came from the United States, Italy and Spain.

TCRdb's table, derived via immunoSEQ multiplex PCR, lists solely in-frame clones and lacks some. Of about 120,000 clones in the sample, almost 90% were seen once. The CDR3 totals 14 residues. CDR1 MNHEY and CDR2 SVGAGI come from the germline V gene. Trimming cost V 0 bases and J 7 bases, with 12 bases left between them. Seattle cases were enrolled at active infection and followed longitudinally. This clone was seen once. Material for sequencing was peripheral blood. The rearrangement uses TRBV6-5 and TRBJ2-5; weak D call: TRBD2 (6 bases). The sequence was obtained from a woman in her sixties or seventies with COVID-19, enrolled during active disease. The CDR3 nucleotides are TGTGCCAGCAGTTACTCGGCAGGGACTGGGACCCAGTACTTC. Encoded protein: CASSYSAGTGTQYF.